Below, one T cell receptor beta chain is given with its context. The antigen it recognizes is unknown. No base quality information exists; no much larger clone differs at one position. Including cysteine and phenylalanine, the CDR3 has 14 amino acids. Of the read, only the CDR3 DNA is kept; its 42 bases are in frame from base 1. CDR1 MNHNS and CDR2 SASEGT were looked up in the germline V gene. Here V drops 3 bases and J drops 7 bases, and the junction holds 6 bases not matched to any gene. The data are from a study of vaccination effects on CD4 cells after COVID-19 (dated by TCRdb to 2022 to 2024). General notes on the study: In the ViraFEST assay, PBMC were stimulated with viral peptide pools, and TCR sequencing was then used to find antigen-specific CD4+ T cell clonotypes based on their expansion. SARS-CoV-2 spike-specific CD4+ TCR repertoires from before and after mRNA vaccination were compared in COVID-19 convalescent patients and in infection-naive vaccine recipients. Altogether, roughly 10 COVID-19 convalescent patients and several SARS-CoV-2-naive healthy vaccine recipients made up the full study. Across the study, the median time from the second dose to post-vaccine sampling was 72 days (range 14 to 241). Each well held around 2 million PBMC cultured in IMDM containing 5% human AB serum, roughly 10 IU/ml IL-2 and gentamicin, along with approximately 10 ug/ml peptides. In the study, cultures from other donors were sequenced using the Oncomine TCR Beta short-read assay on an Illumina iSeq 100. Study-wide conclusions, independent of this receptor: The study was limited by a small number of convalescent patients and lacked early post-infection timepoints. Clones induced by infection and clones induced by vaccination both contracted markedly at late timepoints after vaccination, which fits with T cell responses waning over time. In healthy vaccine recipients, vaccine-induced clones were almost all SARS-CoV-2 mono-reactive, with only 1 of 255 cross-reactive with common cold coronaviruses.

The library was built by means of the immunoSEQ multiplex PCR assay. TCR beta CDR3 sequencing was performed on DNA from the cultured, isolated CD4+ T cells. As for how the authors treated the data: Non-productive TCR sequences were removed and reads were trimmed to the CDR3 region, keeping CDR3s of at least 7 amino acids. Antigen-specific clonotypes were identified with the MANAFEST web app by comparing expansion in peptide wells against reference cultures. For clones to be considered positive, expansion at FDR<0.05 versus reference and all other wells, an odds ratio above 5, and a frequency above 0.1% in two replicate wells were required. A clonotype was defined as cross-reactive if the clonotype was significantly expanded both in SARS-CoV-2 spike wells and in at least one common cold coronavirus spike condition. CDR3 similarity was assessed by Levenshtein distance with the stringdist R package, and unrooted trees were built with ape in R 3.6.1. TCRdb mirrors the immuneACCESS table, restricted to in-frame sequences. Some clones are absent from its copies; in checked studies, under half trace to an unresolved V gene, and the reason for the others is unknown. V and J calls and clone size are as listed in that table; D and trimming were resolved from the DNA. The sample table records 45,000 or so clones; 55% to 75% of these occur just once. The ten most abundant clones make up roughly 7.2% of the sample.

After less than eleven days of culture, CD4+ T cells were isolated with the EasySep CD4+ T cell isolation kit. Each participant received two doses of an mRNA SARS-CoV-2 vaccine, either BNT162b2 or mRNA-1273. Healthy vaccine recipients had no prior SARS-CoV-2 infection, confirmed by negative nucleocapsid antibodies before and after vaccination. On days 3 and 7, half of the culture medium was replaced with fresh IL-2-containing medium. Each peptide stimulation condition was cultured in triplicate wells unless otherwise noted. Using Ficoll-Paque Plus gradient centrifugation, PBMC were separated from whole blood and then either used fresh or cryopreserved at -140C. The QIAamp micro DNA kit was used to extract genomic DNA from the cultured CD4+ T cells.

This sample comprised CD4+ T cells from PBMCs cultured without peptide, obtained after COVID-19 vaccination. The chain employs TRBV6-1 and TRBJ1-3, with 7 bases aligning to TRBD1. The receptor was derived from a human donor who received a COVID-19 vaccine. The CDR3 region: CASSDRQGLNTIYF. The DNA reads TGTGCCAGCAGTGACCGACAGGGCTTGAACACCATATATTTT.